Given below is one TCR beta chain in context. V shed 6 bases and J 4 bases; nucleotides not matched to a gene: 7. There are 14 residues in the CDR3. Germline V CDR1 and CDR2: MDHEN, SYDVKM. The data were taken from a study of blood T cell repertoires in COVID-19. Whole-study context: T cells, B-cell-depleted T cells, or PBMCs supplied cDNA or gDNA.

Produced via immunoSEQ multiplex PCR; TCRdb's table is partial and in-frame only. The sample yields tens of thousands of clones, 60% to 85% seen once. This chain uses TRBV28 with TRBJ2-5; 8 nucleotides line up with TRBD1. The sample consisted of peripheral blood. This clonotype originated in a human donor in a cohort sampled during active COVID-19. The CDR3 DNA reads as TGTGCCAGCAGCGTCTCAGGGGGCGGAGAGACCCAGTACTTC. Its protein is CASSVSGGGETQYF.